The T cell receptor (beta chain) under discussion was sequenced for a study of shared clonotypes between healthy human individuals. Study-level results: Memory subsets generally showed lower estimated richness than naive subsets.

Positive CCR7 selection of CD45RO-negative cells yielded the naive CD8 cells, and terminally differentiated effector memory CD45RA+ cells were excluded. On this clone: Its antigen is unknown.

At deep level, the assay was performed. Per the study methods: Filtering of immunoSEQ junctional sequences could not match full-length read filtering. TCRdb's table, derived via immunoSEQ multiplex PCR, lists solely in-frame clones and lacks some. That table supplies the V and J calls and clone size; D and trimming were determined from the DNA. The sample records millions of clones, less than 95% being singletons. The V gene's germline CDR1 is SGHVS and CDR2 FQNEAQ. The CDR3 has 17 amino acids. V lost 2 bases to trimming and J lost 1 base, with 17 bases between them. This sequence originates from a man aged 18 to 30 in good health. V is TRBV7-8 and J is TRBJ2-5, with D unclear. The sequenced sample was naive CD8+ T cells sorted from blood. CDR3 loop: CASSLFMYGIPQETQYF. The DNA for the CDR3 is TGTGCCAGCAGCTTATTTATGTACGGTATTCCCCAAGAGACCCAGTACTTC.